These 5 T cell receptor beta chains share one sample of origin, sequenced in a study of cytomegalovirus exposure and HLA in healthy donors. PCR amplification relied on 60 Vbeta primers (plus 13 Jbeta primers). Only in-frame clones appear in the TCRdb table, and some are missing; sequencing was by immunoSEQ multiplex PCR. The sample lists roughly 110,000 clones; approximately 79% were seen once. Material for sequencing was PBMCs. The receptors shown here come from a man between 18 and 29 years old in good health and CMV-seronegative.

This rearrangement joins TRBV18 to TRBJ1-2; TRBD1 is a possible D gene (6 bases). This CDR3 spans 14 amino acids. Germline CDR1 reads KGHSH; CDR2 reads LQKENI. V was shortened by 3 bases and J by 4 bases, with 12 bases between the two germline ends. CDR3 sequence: CASSPGQRGYGYTF. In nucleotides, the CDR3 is TGTGCCAGCTCACCCGGACAGAGGGGCTATGGCTACACCTTC.

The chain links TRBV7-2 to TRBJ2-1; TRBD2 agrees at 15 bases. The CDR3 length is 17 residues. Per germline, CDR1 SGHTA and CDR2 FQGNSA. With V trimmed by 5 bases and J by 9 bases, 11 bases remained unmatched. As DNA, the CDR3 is TGTGCCAGCAGCCGGGACGGACTAGCGGGGGGGCAAGGTGAGCAGTTCTTC. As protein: CASSRDGLAGGQGEQFF.

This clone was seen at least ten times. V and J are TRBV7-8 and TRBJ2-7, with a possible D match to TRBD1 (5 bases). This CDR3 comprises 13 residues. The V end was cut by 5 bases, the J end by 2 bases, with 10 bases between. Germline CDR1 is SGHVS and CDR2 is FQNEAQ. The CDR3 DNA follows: TGTGCCAGCAGCCGTGACAGACCCTACGAGCAGTACTTC. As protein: CASSRDRPYEQYF.

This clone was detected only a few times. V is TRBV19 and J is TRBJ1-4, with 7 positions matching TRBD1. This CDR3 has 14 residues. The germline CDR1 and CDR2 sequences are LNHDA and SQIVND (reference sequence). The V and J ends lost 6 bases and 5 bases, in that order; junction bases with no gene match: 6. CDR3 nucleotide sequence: TGTGCCAGTAGGTTGGGACAGCGAAATGAAAAACTGTTTTTT. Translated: CASRLGQRNEKLFF.

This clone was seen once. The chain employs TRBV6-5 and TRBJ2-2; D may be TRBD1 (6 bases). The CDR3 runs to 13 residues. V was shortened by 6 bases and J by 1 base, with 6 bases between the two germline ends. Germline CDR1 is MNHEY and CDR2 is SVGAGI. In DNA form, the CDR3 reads TGTGCCAGCAGACAGGGGAACACCGGGGAGCTGTTTTTT. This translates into CASRQGNTGELFF.